This T cell receptor beta chain was identified during a study of blood T cell repertoires in COVID-19. Across the whole study: Researchers got acute and convalescent COVID-19 samples from the United States, Italy and Spain.

Across about two dozen US areas, participants ranged in age from about 18 to 100 years. The method was immunoSEQ multiplex PCR; TCRdb's version includes in-frame clones alone and lacks a portion of them. The profile shows under 200,000 clones, about 85% of them singletons. Germline V gene data show CDR1 as MNHEY and CDR2 as SMNVEV (reference sequence). V lost 4 bases and J 3 bases, leaving 16 bases between the germline ends. The CDR3 has 15 residues. The receptor was derived from a woman aged 40 to 49 with acute COVID-19. Sequenced material: PBMCs or T cells enriched from blood (not recorded which). The chain is built from TRBV27 and TRBJ2-7, with D possibly TRBD2 on 6 matching bases. Here the CDR3 reads CASSSSALKYYEQYF. The CDR3 DNA reads TGTGCCAGCAGTTCTAGCGCGCTGAAATACTACGAGCAGTACTTC.